This is a list of T cell receptor beta chains from one sample in a study of blood T cell repertoires in COVID-19. The repertoire was sequenced with immunoSEQ multiplex PCR; TCRdb's copy has only in-frame clones and lacks some. The sample records about 100,000 clones, over 70% being singletons. The specimen sequenced was peripheral blood. The source is a man between 60 and 75 years old with acute or convalescent COVID-19. Both conserved end residues are trimmed from each CDR3.

ASCPSGAGANVLT,TRBJ2-6,TRBV6-5
ASSSGLAGGGEQY,TRBJ2-7,TRBV28
ASSTGLAAYNEQF,TRBJ2-1,TRBV7-3
ASSRGSSWEQY,TRBJ2-7,TRBV6-4
ASSTITRGSYEQY,TRBJ2-7,TRBV19
ASSQGRRQEKLF,TRBJ1-4,TRBV5-5
ASSLGGADTQY,TRBJ2-3,TRBV12-3/TRBV12-4
ASSSDRGHSPLH,TRBJ1-6,TRBV18
ASRVAGVRDTQY,TRBJ2-3,TRBV5-1
ASSPRSRGGLAGLYEQY,TRBJ2-7,TRBV7-2
ASSWGGEWGYT,TRBJ1-2,TRBV7-9
ASSLAGQGRETQY,TRBJ2-5,TRBV7-8
ASSLGLTGGGNEQF,TRBJ2-1,TRBV5-6
ASSFFSGEGYT,TRBJ1-2,TRBV5-6
ASAKQGSATEAF,TRBJ1-1,TRBV7-9
ASRKDRANTEAF,TRBJ1-1,TRBV2
ASSYSGVVETQY,TRBJ2-5,TRBV6-5
SVDLDRGGTEAF,TRBJ1-1,TRBV29-1
ASSGLAGFTGELF,TRBJ2-2,TRBV6-2/TRBV6-3
ASSQGGLGYYGYT,TRBJ1-2,TRBV14
ASSSGQTFTGELF,TRBJ2-2,TRBV27
ASSLRPGGSTDTQY,TRBJ2-3,TRBV7-3
ASSPRTWGTDTQY,TRBJ2-3,TRBV27
ASSGGLRYEQY,TRBJ2-7,TRBV7-2
ASSPPGTGTGANVLT,TRBJ2-6,TRBV18
ASSPPGVPEAF,TRBJ1-1,TRBV18
AWSVKGASYGYT,TRBJ1-2,TRBV30
ASSLSSYNEQF,TRBJ2-1,TRBV12-3/TRBV12-4
AAPRGLAEANVLT,TRBJ2-6,TRBV27
ASSLPGTSYNEQF,TRBJ2-1,TRBV5-1
ASSLRGGSYEQY,TRBJ2-7,TRBV7-2
ASSSPGLAGTYEQY,TRBJ2-7,TRBV7-9
ASSLMTDLEAF,TRBJ1-1,TRBV5-1
VSGRALYNEQF,TRBJ2-1,TRBV28
ASMDLGTGVEKLF,TRBJ1-4,TRBV19
ASSTGTGPRSGNTIY,TRBJ1-3,TRBV28
ASSEEAWGQSGNTIY,TRBJ1-3,TRBV6-1
AISESGGSDISGANVLT,TRBJ2-6,TRBV10-3
ASSVEASGVKSEQY,TRBJ2-7,TRBV9
ASSMTTSGHYNEQF,TRBJ2-1,TRBV19
ASSVVSGAGYT,TRBJ1-2,TRBV9
ASSENTYNEQF,TRBJ2-1,TRBV2
ASSRLATDTQY,TRBJ2-3,TRBV5-4